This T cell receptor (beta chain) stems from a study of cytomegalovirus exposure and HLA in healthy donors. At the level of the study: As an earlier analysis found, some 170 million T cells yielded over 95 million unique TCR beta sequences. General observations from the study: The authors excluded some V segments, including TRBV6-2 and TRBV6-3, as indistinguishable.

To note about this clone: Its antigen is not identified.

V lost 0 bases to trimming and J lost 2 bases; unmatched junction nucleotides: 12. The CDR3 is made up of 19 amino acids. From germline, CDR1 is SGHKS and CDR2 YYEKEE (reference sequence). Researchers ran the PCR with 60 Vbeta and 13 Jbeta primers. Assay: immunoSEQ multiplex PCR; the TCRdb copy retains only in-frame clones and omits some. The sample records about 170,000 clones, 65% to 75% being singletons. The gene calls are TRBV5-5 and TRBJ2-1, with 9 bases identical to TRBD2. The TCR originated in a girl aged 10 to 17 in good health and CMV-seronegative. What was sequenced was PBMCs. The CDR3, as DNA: TGTGCCAGCAGCTTGGAGGGACTAGCTTCTAGTCTTCCCTACAATGAGCAGTTCTTC. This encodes CASSLEGLASSLPYNEQFF.